This T cell receptor (beta chain) was obtained from a study of a mutant IDH1 vaccine in newly diagnosed glioma. Described time point: week 11, during vaccination. Topical imiquimod was applied with each vaccine dose, which held 300 ug of mutant IDH1 20-mer peptide. CDR3 length: 13 residues. Deletions cut 2 bases from V and 7 bases from J, with 12 bases between. The germline V gene encodes CDR1 KGHSH and CDR2 LQKENI. As for this clone: Antigen unknown.

Generated by immunoSEQ multiplex PCR, the TCRdb table keeps only in-frame clones and is missing some. The sample holds tens of thousands of clones, roughly 80% seen once. The TCR originated in a woman aged 18-29 years with glioma. The specimen was PBMCs, collected from a glioma patient whose treatment included an IDH1 peptide vaccine. V gene TRBV18 combines with J gene TRBJ2-7, with D unclear. This chain's CDR3 is CASSPSKLGEQYF. For the CDR3, the DNA is TGTGCCAGCTCACCAAGCAAGTTGGGGGAGCAGTACTTC. Using reference TRBV18 and TRBJ2-7 for the parts outside the CDR3, the full variable domain is NAGVMQNPRHLVRRRGQEARLRCSPMKGHSHVYWYRQLPEEGLKFMVYLQKENIIDESGMPKERFSAEFPKEGPSILRIQQVVRGDSAAYFCASSPSKLGEQYFGPGTRLTVT.